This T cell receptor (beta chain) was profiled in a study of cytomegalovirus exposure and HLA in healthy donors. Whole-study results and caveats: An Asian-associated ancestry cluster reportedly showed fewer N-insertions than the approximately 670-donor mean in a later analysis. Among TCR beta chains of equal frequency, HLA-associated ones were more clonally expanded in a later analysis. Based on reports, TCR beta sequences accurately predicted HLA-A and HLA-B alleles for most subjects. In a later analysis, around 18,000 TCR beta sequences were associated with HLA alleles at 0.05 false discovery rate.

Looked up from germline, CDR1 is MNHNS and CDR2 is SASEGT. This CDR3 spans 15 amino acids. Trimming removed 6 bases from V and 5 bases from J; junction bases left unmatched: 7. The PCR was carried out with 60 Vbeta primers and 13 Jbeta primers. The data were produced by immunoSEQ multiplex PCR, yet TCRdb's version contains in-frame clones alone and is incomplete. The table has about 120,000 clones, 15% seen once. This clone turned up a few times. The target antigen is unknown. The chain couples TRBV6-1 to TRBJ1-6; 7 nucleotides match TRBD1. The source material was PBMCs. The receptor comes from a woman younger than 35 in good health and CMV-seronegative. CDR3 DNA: TGTGCCAGCAGCCGAGACAGGGACAATAATTCACCCCTCCACTTT. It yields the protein CASSRDRDNNSPLHF.